These T cell receptor beta chains were read from a single sample in a study of blood T cell repertoires in COVID-19. The assay was immunoSEQ multiplex PCR, and TCRdb's table has in-frame clones only and misses some. Among approximately 33,000 clones listed, about 80% were seen once. The material sequenced was peripheral blood. The receptors were sampled from a man aged 65 to 85 with acute or convalescent COVID-19. CDR3s include the opening cysteine and the closing phenylalanine or tryptophan. The order of the fields is D gene, J gene, clone size, V gene, CDR3 DNA, CDR3 protein. D genes are given only for firm matches. The size field is filled for only some rows; it gives once, few, many or a size class.

D: .
J: TRBJ2-1
size: .
V: TRBV7-9
DNA: TGTGCCAGCAGCTTAGTCGGCAGGAAGAATGAGCAGTTCTTC
CDR3: CASSLVGRKNEQFF

D: .
J: TRBJ2-4
size: .
V: TRBV28
DNA: TGTGCCAGCCTCCGCCCACCGGGGTCCATTCAGTACTTC
CDR3: CASLRPPGSIQYF

D: TRBD1
J: TRBJ1-6
size: few
V: TRBV6-4
DNA: TGTGCCAGCAGTGAACGGGCAGGGGGAAATTCACCCCTCCACTTT
CDR3: CASSERAGGNSPLHF

D: .
J: TRBJ1-2
size: .
V: TRBV6-5
DNA: TGTGCCAGCAGTTACGGGCGCCGGGGTCTTGGCTACACCTTC
CDR3: CASSYGRRGLGYTF

D: TRBD1
J: TRBJ2-1
size: .
V: TRBV5-1
DNA: TGCGCCAGCAGCTTGCAAGGGACAGTGGCCTACAATGAGCAGTTCTTC
CDR3: CASSLQGTVAYNEQFF

D: TRBD1
J: TRBJ2-5
size: few
V: TRBV9
DNA: TGTGCCAGCAGCGGATCGACAGGGTACCAAGAGACCCAGTACTTC
CDR3: CASSGSTGYQETQYF

D: .
J: TRBJ2-3
size: .
V: TRBV7-8
DNA: TGTGCCAGCAGCTTAGGGGTGAAGACAGACCTCACAGATACGCAGTATTTT
CDR3: CASSLGVKTDLTDTQYF

D: .
J: TRBJ1-2
size: .
V: TRBV5-1
DNA: TGCGCCAGCAGCTTGGACCCCGAGGGCTATGGCTACACCTTC
CDR3: CASSLDPEGYGYTF

D: .
J: TRBJ2-2
size: .
V: TRBV2
DNA: TGTGCCAGAAAGGGGGTAAACACCGGGGAGCTGTTTTTT
CDR3: CARKGVNTGELFF

D: TRBD1
J: TRBJ1-4
size: once
V: TRBV7-6
DNA: TGTGCCAGCAGCTTAAGGGGGACAGGTGCAACTAATGAAAAACTGTTTTTT
CDR3: CASSLRGTGATNEKLFF

D: TRBD1
J: TRBJ2-3
size: .
V: TRBV30
DNA: TGTGCCTGGAGTGGGCAGGGGGCGAGCACAGATACGCAGTATTTT
CDR3: CAWSGQGASTDTQYF

D: TRBD1
J: TRBJ1-1
size: .
V: TRBV18
DNA: TGTGCCAGCTCTCGACAGGGAGACGGTGAAGCTTTCTTT
CDR3: CASSRQGDGEAFF

D: .
J: TRBJ1-5
size: once
V: TRBV18
DNA: TGTGCCAGCTCAACGACAGAGAATAGCAATCAGCCCCAGCATTTT
CDR3: CASSTTENSNQPQHF

D: TRBD1
J: TRBJ2-1
size: .
V: TRBV5-5
DNA: TGTGCCAGCAGCTTGGGACAGGGGTACAATGAGCAGTTCTTC
CDR3: CASSLGQGYNEQFF

D: .
J: TRBJ1-1
size: .
V: TRBV7-9
DNA: TGTGCCAGCAGCACCCAGGGCATGGGCCTGAGCACTGAAGCTTTCTTT
CDR3: CASSTQGMGLSTEAFF

D: .
J: TRBJ1-1
size: .
V: TRBV30
DNA: TGTGCCTGGGACAGGACCAACACTGAAGCTTTCTTT
CDR3: CAWDRTNTEAFF

D: TRBD1
J: TRBJ2-1
size: .
V: TRBV19
DNA: TGTGCCAGTAGTAGGGGACAGGGTTTAAATGAGCAGTTCTTC
CDR3: CASSRGQGLNEQFF

D: .
J: TRBJ1-4
size: .
V: TRBV28
DNA: TGTGCCAGCAGTTCCCCAAAGACAACGAAACTGTTTTTT
CDR3: CASSSPKTTKLFF

D: .
J: TRBJ2-5
size: .
V: TRBV7-8
DNA: TGTGCCAGCAGCCGAAGTCTAGAGGAGACCCAGTACTTC
CDR3: CASSRSLEETQYF

D: TRBD1
J: TRBJ2-5
size: .
V: TRBV18
DNA: TGTGCCAGCTCAGCAGCCCCAGGGCAGGGGGATTGGGAGACCCAGTACTTC
CDR3: CASSAAPGQGDWETQYF

D: .
J: TRBJ1-1
size: .
V: TRBV5-4
DNA: TGTGCCAGCAGCTCCTTCGACAGGAACACTGAAGCTTTCTTT
CDR3: CASSSFDRNTEAFF

D: .
J: TRBJ2-3
size: .
V: TRBV7-2
DNA: TGTGCCACCGAAAGGGGGAAGTTGTCAGATACGCAGTATTTT
CDR3: CATERGKLSDTQYF

D: TRBD1
J: TRBJ1-5
size: .
V: TRBV18
DNA: TGTGCCAGCTCACGAACGACAGGGATGTCAAATCAGCCCCAGCATTTT
CDR3: CASSRTTGMSNQPQHF

D: .
J: TRBJ2-7
size: few
V: TRBV7-6
DNA: TGTGCCAGCAGCTTAGATCCAGCGAGATCCTACGAGCAGTACTTC
CDR3: CASSLDPARSYEQYF

D: TRBD2
J: TRBJ2-7
size: few
V: TRBV27
DNA: TGTGCCAGCAGTACCAGACTAGCGGGGGTTCTAGAGCAGTACTTC
CDR3: CASSTRLAGVLEQYF